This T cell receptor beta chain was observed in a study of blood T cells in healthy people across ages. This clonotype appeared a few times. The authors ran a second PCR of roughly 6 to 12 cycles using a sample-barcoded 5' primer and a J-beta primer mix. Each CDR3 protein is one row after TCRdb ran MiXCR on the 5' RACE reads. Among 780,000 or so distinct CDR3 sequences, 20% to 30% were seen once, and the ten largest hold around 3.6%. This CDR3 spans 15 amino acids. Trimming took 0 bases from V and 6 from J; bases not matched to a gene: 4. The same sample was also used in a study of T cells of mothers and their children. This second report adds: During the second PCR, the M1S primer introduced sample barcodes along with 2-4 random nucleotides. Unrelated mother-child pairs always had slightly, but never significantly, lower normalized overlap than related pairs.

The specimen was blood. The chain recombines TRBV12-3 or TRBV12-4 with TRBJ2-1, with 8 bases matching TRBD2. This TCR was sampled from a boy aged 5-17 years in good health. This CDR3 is CASSLASGTLNEQFF. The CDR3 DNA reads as TGTGCCAGCAGTTTAGCTAGCGGGACCCTCAATGAGCAGTTCTTC.